The subject of this entry is one T cell receptor (beta chain). Its matching antigen is unknown. This sample is part of a study of T cells expressing NK-cell markers. Overall study: Cells sorted as CD3+CD56+NKG2C+, CD3+CD56+NKG2C- and CD3+CD56-NKG2C+ T cells supplied the TCR beta repertoires. Out of eight donors sequenced, seven tested HCMV-seropositive and the remaining one seronegative. The study's findings and limits: A handful of donors showed these clonotypes also leading the CD3+CD56-NKG2C+ fraction.

TCR beta cDNA was made by 5'RACE template switching with UMIs. TCRdb re-called the 5' RACE reads, yielding one record per CDR3 amino acid sequence without DNA. Its table records about 180,000 distinct CDR3 sequences. The CDR3 is 12 amino acids. The germline gives CDR1 MNHNY, CDR2 SVGAGI (reference sequence). The sequencing sample was made of blood T cells: a sorted CD56 or NKG2C T cell subset, CD4+ or CD8+ T cells, or bulk PBMC T cells (not recorded which). The clonotype originates from a woman between 18 and 75 years old in good health. This rearrangement joins TRBV6-6 to TRBJ1-2; as DNA is missing, the TRBD1 call by TCRdb cannot be tested. CDR3 protein: CASSSPTGDYTF.